In this sample, the clone carrying this T cell receptor beta chain is medium-sized. V was cut by 3 bases and J by 5 bases, with 16 bases left in between. This CDR3 comprises 15 residues. Per germline, CDR1 LGHDT and CDR2 YNNKEL (reference sequence). This sample is part of a study of blood T cell repertoires in COVID-19. Produced via immunoSEQ multiplex PCR; TCRdb's table is partial and in-frame only. The repertoire holds around 100,000 clones, with over 75% as singletons. The receptor was derived from a human donor in a cohort sampled during active COVID-19. The V gene is TRBV3-1 (or the pseudogene TRBV3-2), the J gene TRBJ1-1, with a weak D call TRBD1 (6 bases). The sequenced material came from peripheral blood. CDR3 region: CASSQEAGAWTEAFF. As DNA, the CDR3 is TGTGCCAGCAGCCAGGAGGCGGGGGCATGGACTGAAGCTTTCTTT.